These 30 T cell receptor beta chains were sequenced from one sample in a study of CD8 T cells in Susac syndrome. The RNA, about 0.5 to 1 ug, was put through reverse transcription using random hexamers. TCRdb re-derived calls from the immunoSEQ multiplex PCR reads in MiXCR, one entry per CDR3 protein. The sample has about 180,000 distinct CDR3 sequences; nearly 97% are singletons. Material for sequencing was CD4+ T cells from PBMCs. The receptors derive from a human donor with multiple sclerosis.

The gene calls are TRBV27 and TRBJ1-6; D not resolved. The CDR3 runs 16 residues. Trimming took off 3 bases at V and 7 bases at J, with 16 bases between the two ends. Germline V gene data show CDR1 as MNHEY and CDR2 as SMNVEV (reference sequence). Written as DNA, the CDR3 is TGTGCCAGCAGTTTGCTCGGGAACGTACAAAATTCACCCCTCCACTTT. It encodes CASSLLGNVQNSPLHF.

The CDR3: CASQTRRVSTDTQYF. The CDR3 nucleotides are TGTGCCAGTCAGACTAGACGGGTTAGCACAGATACGCAGTATTTT. The J gene is TRBJ2-3, the V gene TRBV12-3 or TRBV12-4; D is possibly TRBD2 (6 bases). Trimming removed 9 bases at V and 0 bases at J, with 16 bases between. The CDR3 length is 15 residues.

The CDR3 DNA sequence: TGTGCCAGCAGCCCAGGCCTATATAATTCACCCCTCCACTTT. Encoded protein: CASSPGLYNSPLHF. The V and J genes are TRBV14 and TRBJ1-6; D unresolved. The germline V gene has CDR1 SGHDN and CDR2 FVKESK. V shed 4 bases and J shed 4 bases, with 8 bases lying between them. CDR3 length equals 14 residues.

The chain has TRBV20-1 and TRBJ2-2, with D perhaps TRBD1 (5 bases). The CDR3 runs 17 residues. Germline loops: CDR1 DFQATT, CDR2 SNEGSKA (reference sequence). V lost 0 bases to trimming and J lost 8 bases, with 22 bases between them. In DNA, the CDR3 is TGCAGTGCTAGAGATACGGCAGGGCTGTATCGGGCTGGGGAGCTGTTTTTT. It encodes CSARDTAGLYRAGELFF.

The chain carries TRBV20-1 and TRBJ2-2; TRBD2 agrees at 7 bases. The length of the CDR3 is 14 residues. V shed 7 bases and J 9 bases; nucleotides not matched to a gene: 14. CDR1 is DFQATT and CDR2 is SNEGSKA in the germline V gene (reference sequence). The CDR3 loop is CSVYKVGEGRELFF. In nucleotides, the CDR3 is TGCAGTGTCTACAAAGTTGGGGAGGGTAGGGAGCTGTTTTTT.

This chain uses TRBV2 with TRBJ2-3; D is unresolved. This CDR3 comprises 13 residues. CDR1 and CDR2 from the germline V gene are SNHLY and FYNNEI. Trimming removed 11 bases at V and 7 bases at J, with 19 bases between. The CDR3 DNA follows: TGTGCCGGAAATGGGCAGAACAAGTATACGCAGTATTTT. Protein sequence: CAGNGQNKYTQYF.

The chain is built from TRBV4-2 and TRBJ2-7; TRBD1 agrees at 12 bases. The CDR3 sequence is 16 residues long. Germline CDR1 LGHNA, CDR2 YNFKEQ. Trimming removed 4 bases from V and 5 bases from J; junction bases left unmatched: 9. The CDR3 DNA sequence: TGTGCCAGCAGCCCTTCGGGACAGGGGGCTGGAAACGAGCAGTACTTC. It encodes CASSPSGQGAGNEQYF.

The chain employs TRBV13 and TRBJ1-1; D unclear. The CDR3 sequence is 11 residues long. Trimming left V 0 bases short and J 7 bases short, with 3 bases between. Looked up from germline, CDR1 is PRHDT and CDR2 is FYEKMQ (reference sequence). Written as DNA, the CDR3 is TGTGCCAGCAGCTTAGGCCTTGAAGCTTTCTTT. This encodes CASSLGLEAFF.

V gene TRBV28 combines with J gene TRBJ2-3, with 9 bases lining up with TRBD2. Germline V gene sequence: CDR1 MDHEN, CDR2 SYDVKM. The ends lost 3 bases at V and 5 bases at J; junction bases unmatched: 6. CDR3 size: 15 residues. The CDR3 is CASSFLRGGVDTQYF. CDR3 nucleotides: TGTGCCAGCAGTTTTCTGCGGGGGGGCGTAGATACGCAGTATTTT.

This sequence joins TRBV11-2 and TRBJ2-3; a weak D match, TRBD1 (6 bases). The CDR3 spans 14 residues. V shed 5 bases and J shed 2 bases, with 11 bases lying between them. Per the germline V gene, CDR1 is SGHAT and CDR2 is FQNNGV. The CDR3 region is CASSPRGNTDTQYF. CDR3 coding DNA: TGTGCCAGCAGCCCCAGGGGTAACACAGATACGCAGTATTTT.

The DNA for the CDR3 is TGTGCCAGCAGCCCCGAACCTAATACCGGGGAGCTGTTTTTT. It yields the protein CASSPEPNTGELFF. This chain joins TRBV9 and TRBJ2-2; no clear D gene. V lost 4 bases and J lost 5, with 12 bases in between. The CDR3 runs 14 residues. Germline V gene sequence: CDR1 SGDLS, CDR2 YYNGEE.

The genes are TRBV7-3 and TRBJ2-1; D not certain. Germline loops: CDR1 SGHTA, CDR2 FQGTGA. This CDR3 comprises 15 residues. Trimming took 0 bases from V and 0 from J, leaving 6 bases between them. CDR3 protein: CASSLTYSSYNEQFF. The CDR3, as DNA: TGTGCCAGCAGCTTAACTTATAGCTCCTACAATGAGCAGTTCTTC.

The chain couples TRBV10-3 to TRBJ2-4; no reliable D call. V lost 2 bases, J lost 3 bases, and 8 bases lay in between. The CDR3 spans 14 residues. Germline V gene sequence: CDR1 ENHRY, CDR2 SYGVKD. The CDR3 protein is CAISENIVKNIQYF. In DNA, the CDR3 is TGTGCCATCAGTGAGAACATAGTCAAAAACATTCAGTACTTC.

The CDR3 region is CASSLEIQNYGYTF. DNA of the CDR3: TGTGCCAGCAGCCTAGAGATTCAGAACTATGGCTACACCTTC. The chain combines TRBV7-2 with TRBJ1-2; unclear D gene. This CDR3 has 14 amino acids. The germline V and J ends were trimmed by 5 bases and 2 bases, with 12 bases remaining between them. Germline CDR1 SGHTA, CDR2 FQGNSA.

The V and J genes are TRBV18 and TRBJ2-7; D gene uncertain. Germline V lookup: CDR1 KGHSH, CDR2 LQKENI. Trimming removed 4 bases at V and 3 bases at J, with 7 bases between. The CDR3 extends over 12 amino acids. CDR3 residues: CASSLLRYEQYF. DNA of the CDR3: TGTGCCAGCTCACTTCTACGCTACGAGCAGTACTTC.

The chain links TRBV6-2 or TRBV6-3 to TRBJ2-7, with no clear D. Trimming removed 7 bases at V and 0 bases at J, with 16 bases between. There are 15 residues in the CDR3. Germline V gene data show CDR1 as MNHEY and CDR2 as SVGEGT. CDR3 sequence (DNA): TGTGCCAGCACCTTTCGCCGGATCCACTCCTACGAGCAGTACTTC. It encodes CASTFRRIHSYEQYF.

The J gene is TRBJ2-5, the V gene TRBV2; a possible D gene is TRBD1 (7 bases). V was shortened by 6 bases and J by 3 bases, with 20 bases between the two germline ends. The CDR3 spans 16 residues. CDR1 and CDR2 from the germline V gene are SNHLY and FYNNEI. The CDR3 loop is CASSRLEGAGKETQYF. The CDR3 region has the DNA TGTGCCAGCAGCCGACTGGAGGGGGCAGGGAAAGAGACCCAGTACTTC.

This chain uses TRBV20-1 with TRBJ2-1; D perhaps matches TRBD1 (6 bases). The CDR3 extends over 17 amino acids. The germline CDR1 and CDR2 sequences are DFQATT and SNEGSKA (reference sequence). V was shortened by 1 base and J by 8 bases, with 24 bases between the two germline ends. CDR3 protein: CSARVGPGALPPDEQFF. The DNA for the CDR3 is TGCAGTGCTAGAGTGGGACCAGGGGCGCTCCCTCCCGATGAGCAGTTCTTC.

V usage is TRBV29-1 and J usage is TRBJ2-3; TRBD1 might be the D (5 bases). The length of the CDR3 is 13 residues. Germline loops: CDR1 SQVTM, CDR2 ANQGSEA. The V end lost 4 bases, the J end lost 0 bases, and 8 bases lay between the germline ends. The CDR3 loop is CSVVGDSTDTQYF. CDR3 nucleotides: TGCAGCGTTGTAGGGGATAGCACAGATACGCAGTATTTT.

The V gene is TRBV20-1, the J gene TRBJ2-7; D is possibly TRBD1 or TRBD2 (5 bases each). Germline lookup yields CDR1 DFQATT and CDR2 SNEGSKA (reference sequence). V was shortened by 0 bases and J by 0 bases, with 12 bases between the two germline ends. This CDR3 is 15 amino acids long. In nucleotides, the CDR3 is TGCAGTGCTAGAGAGGGGGAGTTCAGCTCCTACGAGCAGTACTTC. It encodes CSAREGEFSSYEQYF.

The chain combines TRBV19 with TRBJ2-7; unclear D gene. CDR1 and CDR2 (germline): LNHDA, SQIVND (reference sequence). The CDR3 is 13 amino acids. The ends were cut back, 3 bases at V and 2 bases at J, with 8 bases in the middle. CDR3 amino acids: CASSMMGTYEQYF. In nucleotides, the CDR3 is TGTGCCAGTAGTATGATGGGAACCTACGAGCAGTACTTC.

The V and J genes are TRBV20-1 and TRBJ2-3, with 7 bases matching TRBD2. Germline values: CDR1 DFQATT, CDR2 SNEGSKA (reference sequence). This CDR3 is built from 14 residues. V lost 6 bases, J lost 2 bases, and 8 bases stayed unmatched. This chain's CDR3 is CSALAGRATDTQYF. The CDR3 DNA reads TGCAGTGCCCTGGCGGGGAGGGCCACAGATACGCAGTATTTT.

The genes are TRBV3-1 and TRBJ2-5; D possibly corresponds to TRBD1 (6 bases). The germline V gene has CDR1 LGHDT and CDR2 YNNKEL (reference sequence). CDR3 length: 13 residues. V lost 7 bases to trimming and J lost 3 bases, with 12 bases between them. CDR3 loop: CASTPTGKETQYF. Here the CDR3 DNA reads TGTGCCAGCACCCCGACAGGCAAAGAGACCCAGTACTTC.

The CDR3 DNA is TGTGCCAGCCAAAACGGGGTGGAAGCTTTCTTT. Its translation: CASQNGVEAFF. This sequence joins TRBV6-6 and TRBJ1-1; D not certain. The CDR3 runs 11 residues. Per germline, CDR1 MNHNY and CDR2 SVGAGI (reference sequence). Trimming removed 8 bases from V and 8 bases from J, with 12 bases in between.

The chain is built from TRBV4-1 and TRBJ2-2; 10 bases fit TRBD1. Germline CDR1 reads MGHRA; CDR2 reads YSYEKL. The CDR3 consists of 19 residues. Losses at the gene ends were 4 bases for V and 3 bases for J; bases not matched to a gene: 14. The DNA of the CDR3 is TGCGCCAGCAGCCTCCGGGACAGGGGAGCCGAGTCTGACACCGGGGAGCTGTTTTTT. Translation gives CASSLRDRGAESDTGELFF.

This rearrangement joins TRBV5-1 to TRBJ2-7; 7 bases are shared with TRBD2. Germline V CDR1 and CDR2: SGHRS, YFSETQ. The CDR3 runs to 14 residues. V shed 5 bases and J 6 bases; nucleotides not matched to a gene: 11. CDR3 sequence (DNA): TGCGCCAGCAGGGTTGGGAGCGGGGCCACCGAGCAGTACTTC. This translates into CASRVGSGATEQYF.

The CDR3 coding sequence is TGTGCCAGCAGCCCTTTAGGGGGCCCCGGCAATGAGCAGTTCTTC. Translated, it gives CASSPLGGPGNEQFF. The chain couples TRBV13 to TRBJ2-1, with 7 bases matching TRBD1. The CDR3 consists of 15 residues. The germline gives CDR1 PRHDT, CDR2 FYEKMQ (reference sequence). Unmatched junction bases numbered 10, after V lost 5 bases and J lost 6 bases.

The rearrangement joins TRBV29-1 to TRBJ2-5; 7 bases align to TRBD1. Germline-derived CDR1 and CDR2 are SQVTM and ANQGSEA. J lost 4 bases, V lost 4 bases, and 9 bases had no gene match. The CDR3 covers 14 residues. CDR3 loop: CSVVTGVVTETQYF. CDR3 DNA sequence: TGCAGCGTTGTAACAGGGGTCGTAACAGAGACCCAGTACTTC.

V is TRBV2 and J is TRBJ1-1; D is ambiguous. From germline, CDR1 is SNHLY and CDR2 FYNNEI. The CDR3 sequence is 12 residues long. The ends were cut back, 2 bases at V and 8 bases at J, with 9 bases in the middle. The CDR3 here is CASSEPAGEAFF. The CDR3 DNA sequence: TGTGCCAGCAGTGAACCGGCGGGCGAAGCTTTCTTT.

The chain carries TRBV6-2 or TRBV6-3 and TRBJ2-3, with a tentative D call TRBD2 (6 bases). Deletions cut 4 bases from V and 5 bases from J, with 13 bases between. The CDR3 runs 14 residues. The germline V gene encodes CDR1 MNHEY and CDR2 SVGEGT. CDR3 protein: CASSLQGGEDTQYF. In nucleotides, the CDR3 is TGTGCCAGCAGTTTGCAGGGAGGAGAAGATACGCAGTATTTT.